These 10 T cell receptor beta chains share one sample of origin, sequenced in a study of CD8+ T cells in alopecia areata. cDNA prepared by RNA extraction and subsequent reverse transcription served as the template for sequencing. Using immunoSEQ multiplex PCR, the repertoire was profiled, and TCRdb retains in-frame clones only, with some absent. The repertoire holds 90,000 to 120,000 clones, with almost 60% as singletons. The sequenced material came from CD8+ T cells sorted from blood. Every receptor here comes from a human donor in good health.

V is TRBV29-1 and J is TRBJ2-7; a weak D match, TRBD1 (6 bases). CDR1 and CDR2 (germline): SQVTM, ANQGSEA. Trimming removed 0 bases from V and 7 bases from J, with 13 bases in between. This CDR3 contains 13 residues. DNA of the CDR3: TGCAGCGTTGAAGATCAGGGACACGGGGAGCAGTACTTC. It translates to CSVEDQGHGEQYF.

Details on this clone: The sample carries other DNA sequences with the same CDR3. The V call is TRBV20-1, the J call TRBJ1-2; D is ambiguous. Trimming removed 6 bases from V and 0 bases from J, with 2 bases in between. CDR3 length equals 10 residues. Germline V gene lookup returns CDR1 DFQATT and CDR2 SNEGSKA (reference sequence). The CDR3 loop reads CSAPNYGYTF. CDR3 sequence (DNA): TGCAGTGCCCCTAACTATGGCTACACCTTC.

This clone showed up just a few times. This chain joins TRBV28 and TRBJ2-3, with a possible D match to TRBD2 (6 bases). The V end was cut by 3 bases, the J end by 4 bases, with 17 bases between. The germline gives CDR1 MDHEN, CDR2 SYDVKM. This CDR3 is 16 amino acids long. The CDR3 is CASSFPGEESADTQYF. CDR3 coding DNA: TGTGCCAGCAGTTTCCCGGGGGAGGAAAGCGCAGATACGCAGTATTTT. The full variable domain, rest sourced from reference TRBV28 and TRBJ2-3, is DVKVTQSSRYLVKRTGEKVFLECVQDMDHENMFWYRQDPGLGLRLIYFSYDVKMKEKGDIPEGYSVSREKKERFSLILESASTNQTSMYLCASSFPGEESADTQYFGPGTRLTVL.

This clone was counted between two and nine times. The chain employs TRBV5-4 and TRBJ1-1, with D perhaps TRBD1 (5 bases). The CDR3 is made up of 12 amino acids. CDR1 is SGHNT, CDR2 YYREEE, per germline (reference sequence). V was pared by 4 bases and J by 8 bases, with 12 bases between. CDR3 bases: TGTGCCAGCAGCGACGAGGGGAGAGAAGCTTTCTTT. Its translation is CASSDEGREAFF.

The V gene is TRBV5-1, the J gene TRBJ2-1; 7 nucleotides align to TRBD2. Trimming cost V 3 bases and J 0 bases; bases outside gene matches: 6. Germline CDR1 reads SGHRS; CDR2 reads YFSETQ. The CDR3 consists of 16 residues. CDR3 bases: TGCGCCAGCAGCTGGGGACTATCGAGCTCCTACAATGAGCAGTTCTTC. Translating gives CASSWGLSSSYNEQFF.

For the CDR3, the DNA is TGTGCCAGCAGTTGGCCGCGGGGGGCTGCAGACTACGAGCAGTACTTC. Translating gives CASSWPRGAADYEQYF. The chain joins TRBV6-5 to TRBJ2-7; 8 bases agree with TRBD2. V shed 4 bases, J shed 3 bases, and the junction held 11 bases outside the gene matches. Germline V lookup: CDR1 MNHEY, CDR2 SVGAGI. The CDR3 contains 16 residues.

This clone was counted only a few times. The chain is built from TRBV9 and TRBJ2-1; 9 nucleotides match TRBD2. This CDR3 comprises 17 residues. Germline CDR1 reads SGDLS; CDR2 reads YYNGEE. With V trimmed by 4 bases and J by 12 bases, 20 bases remained unmatched. This CDR3 is CASSLSSSGGTVPGQFF. In nucleotides, the CDR3 is TGTGCCAGCAGCCTCAGTTCCAGCGGGGGGACCGTTCCAGGGCAGTTCTTC.

This clone was seen more than once but under ten times. The rearrangement joins TRBV4-3 to TRBJ2-3; 8 bases line up with TRBD2. V was clipped by 6 bases and J by 0 bases; unmatched bases: 2. The length of the CDR3 is 14 residues. Germline CDR1 and CDR2: LGHNA and YSLEER. For the CDR3, the DNA is TGCGCCAGCAGAAGCGGGGGTAGCACAGATACGCAGTATTTT. This codes for CASRSGGSTDTQYF.

This clone was counted only a few times. The chain is built from TRBV9 and TRBJ2-7; weak D call: TRBD2 (7 bases). Per the germline V gene, CDR1 is SGDLS and CDR2 is YYNGEE. CDR3 length: 15 amino acids. Trimming took 2 bases from V and 0 from J, leaving 12 bases between them. The CDR3 region has the DNA TGTGCCAGCAGCGTTGTGGCGGGGGCCTCCTACGAGCAGTACTTC. Encoded protein: CASSVVAGASYEQYF.

This clone was picked up one time. V usage is TRBV18 and J usage is TRBJ1-1; 7 bases are a match to TRBD1. Germline CDR1 and CDR2: KGHSH and LQKENI. The length of the CDR3 is 15 residues. The V gene end was trimmed by 4 bases and the J gene end by 1 base; junction bases not matched to a gene: 6. CDR3 nucleotide sequence: TGTGCCAGCTCACTAGGGACAGTCGGGAACACTGAAGCTTTCTTT. It yields the protein CASSLGTVGNTEAFF. Filled out from reference TRBV18 and TRBJ1-1, the complete variable domain reads NAGVMQNPRHLVRRRGQEARLRCSPMKGHSHVYWYRQLPEEGLKFMVYLQKENIIDESGMPKERFSAEFPKEGPSILRIQQVVRGDSAAYFCASSLGTVGNTEAFFGQGTRLTVV.